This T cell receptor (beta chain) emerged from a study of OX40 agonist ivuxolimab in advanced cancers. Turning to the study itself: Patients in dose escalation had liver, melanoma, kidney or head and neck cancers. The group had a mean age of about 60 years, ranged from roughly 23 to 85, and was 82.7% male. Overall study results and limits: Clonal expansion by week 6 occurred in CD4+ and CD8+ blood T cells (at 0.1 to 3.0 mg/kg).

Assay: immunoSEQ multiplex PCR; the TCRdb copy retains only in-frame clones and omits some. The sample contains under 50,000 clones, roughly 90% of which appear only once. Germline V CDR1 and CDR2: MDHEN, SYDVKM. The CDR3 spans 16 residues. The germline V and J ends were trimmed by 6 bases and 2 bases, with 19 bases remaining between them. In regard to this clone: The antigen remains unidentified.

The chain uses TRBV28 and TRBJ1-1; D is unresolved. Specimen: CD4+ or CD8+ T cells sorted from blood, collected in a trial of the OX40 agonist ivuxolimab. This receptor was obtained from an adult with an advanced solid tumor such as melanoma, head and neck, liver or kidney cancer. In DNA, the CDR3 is TGTGCCAGCAGCTTTACTTTCGACATCTCAAACACTGAAGCTTTCTTT. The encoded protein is CASSFTFDISNTEAFF. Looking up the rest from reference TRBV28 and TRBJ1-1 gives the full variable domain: DVKVTQSSRYLVKRTGEKVFLECVQDMDHENMFWYRQDPGLGLRLIYFSYDVKMKEKGDIPEGYSVSREKKERFSLILESASTNQTSMYLCASSFTFDISNTEAFFGQGTRLTVV.